This TCR beta chain stems from a study of blood T cell repertoires in COVID-19. Study background: Material from acute and convalescent COVID-19 was sourced from the United States, Italy and Spain.

Original processing methods: Scientists estimated how many nucleated cells there were by amplifying reference gene primers. Clones were sequenced by immunoSEQ multiplex PCR, and TCRdb holds only the in-frame ones, with some missing. V, J and clone size are taken as reported in that table, and D and trimming were inferred from the DNA itself. The table includes 51,000 or so clones, roughly four fifths detected once. CDR1 is SEHNR and CDR2 is FQNEAQ in the germline V gene (reference sequence). This CDR3 region has 15 residues. V shed 1 base and J 4 bases; nucleotides not matched to a gene: 3. The chain carries TRBV7-9 and TRBJ2-1, with 8 bases lining up with TRBD1. This clonotype was sampled from a man in his 70s with active COVID-19. The material sequenced was peripheral blood. CDR3 sequence: CASSLGGQVYNEQFF. The DNA for the CDR3 is TGTGCCAGCAGCTTAGGGGGACAGGTTTACAATGAGCAGTTCTTC.